This paragraph covers one TCR beta chain sequence. Original processing methods: Reference gene primers were amplified, and this amplification served to estimate nucleated cell counts. This table comes from immunoSEQ multiplex PCR, and its TCRdb copy is limited to in-frame clones, with some not included. The DNA was the basis for D and trimming; V, J and clone size are from that table. The table records around 130,000 clones, around 87% of them present only once. The CDR3 runs to 15 residues. Germline V gene data show CDR1 as SEHNR and CDR2 as FQNEAQ (reference sequence). V was trimmed by 7 bases and J by 5 bases, leaving 18 bases between them. This record comes from a study of blood T cell repertoires in COVID-19. About the study: The analysed material was cDNA or gDNA that came from T cells, B-cell-depleted T cells, or PBMCs.

The source material was peripheral blood. The receptor comes from a man in his 70s with active or convalescent COVID-19. The gene calls are TRBV7-9 and TRBJ2-1; possible D gene TRBD2, 8 bases. CDR3 in DNA: TGTGCCAGCACCCCGGGAGGGGGCGCGGACAATGAGCAGTTCTTC. This gives the protein CASTPGGGADNEQFF. Based on the CDR3 plus reference TRBV7-9 and TRBJ2-1, the full variable domain is DTGVSQNPRHKITKRGQNVTFRCDPISEHNRLYWYRQTLGQGPEFLTYFQNEAQLEKSRLLSDRFSAERPKGSFSTLEIQRTEQGDSAMYLCASTPGGGADNEQFFGPGTRLTVL.